The clone carrying this T cell receptor beta chain was seen only a few times. What it binds is unknown. Then a second PCR, running roughly 7 to 11 cycles, was carried out with a sample-barcoded 5' primer and a J-beta primer mix. TCRdb reanalysed the 5' RACE reads using MiXCR and keeps one entry per CDR3 protein. Of hundreds of thousands of distinct CDR3 sequences in the sample, approximately 29% were seen once. This sample was included in a study of blood T cells in healthy people across ages. Study-wide findings and caveats: Greater diversity and more naive CD4+ cells were seen in long-lived donors than in aged donors.

Germline CDR1 reads LNHDA; CDR2 reads SQIVND (reference sequence). The CDR3 length is 15 residues. Trimming cost V 6 bases and J 2 bases, with 16 bases left between them. The rearrangement links TRBV19 to TRBJ1-1; D not resolved. The sequence derives from an elderly woman in good health. Source material: blood. DNA for the CDR3: TGTGCCAGTAGCCCACGGGGTCCTTCCAACACTGAAGCTTTCTTT. Encoded protein: CASSPRGPSNTEAFF.